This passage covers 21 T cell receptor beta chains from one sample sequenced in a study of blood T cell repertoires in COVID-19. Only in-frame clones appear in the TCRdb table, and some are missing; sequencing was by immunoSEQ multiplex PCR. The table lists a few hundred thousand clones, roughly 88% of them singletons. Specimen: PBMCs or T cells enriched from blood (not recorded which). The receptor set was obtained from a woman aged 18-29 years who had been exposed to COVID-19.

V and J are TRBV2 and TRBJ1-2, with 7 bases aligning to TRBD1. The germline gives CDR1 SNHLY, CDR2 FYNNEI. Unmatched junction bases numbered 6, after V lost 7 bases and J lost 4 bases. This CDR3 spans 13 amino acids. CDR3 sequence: CASIPGQLYGYTF. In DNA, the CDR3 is TGTGCCAGCATCCCGGGACAGCTCTATGGCTACACCTTC.

In nucleotides, the CDR3 is TGCGCCAGCAGCTCACAAGAGACCCAGTACTTC. It specifies CASSSQETQYF. The genes are TRBV5-1 and TRBJ2-5; D not certain. CDR3 length: 11 amino acids. Trimming cost V 3 bases and J 2 bases, with 2 bases left between them. Germline assignment: CDR1 SGHRS and CDR2 YFSETQ. Variable domain in full (rest from reference TRBV5-1 and TRBJ2-5): KAGVTQTPRYLIKTRGQQVTLSCSPISGHRSVSWYQQTPGQGLQFLFEYFSETQRNKGNFPGRFSGRQFSNSRSEMNVSTLELGDSALYLCASSSQETQYFGPGTRLLVL.

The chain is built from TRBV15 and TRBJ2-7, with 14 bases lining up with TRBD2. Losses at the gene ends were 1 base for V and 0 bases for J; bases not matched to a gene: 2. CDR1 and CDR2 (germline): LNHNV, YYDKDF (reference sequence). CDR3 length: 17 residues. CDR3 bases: TGTGCCACCAGCAGAGCTGGGACTAGCGGGAGCTCCTACGAGCAGTACTTC. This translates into CATSRAGTSGSSYEQYF.

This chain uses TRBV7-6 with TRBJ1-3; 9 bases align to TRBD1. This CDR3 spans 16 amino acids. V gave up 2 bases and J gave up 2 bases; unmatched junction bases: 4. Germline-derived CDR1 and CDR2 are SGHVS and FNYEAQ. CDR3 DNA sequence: TGTGCCAGCAGCTTAAGGACAGGGGAGGCTGGAAACACCATATATTTT. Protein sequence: CASSLRTGEAGNTIYF.

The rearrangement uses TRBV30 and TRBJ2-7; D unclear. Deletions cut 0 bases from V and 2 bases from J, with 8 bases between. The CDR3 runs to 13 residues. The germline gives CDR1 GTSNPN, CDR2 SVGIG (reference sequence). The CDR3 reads CAWSVHKAYEQYF. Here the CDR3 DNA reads TGTGCCTGGAGTGTACACAAAGCCTACGAGCAGTACTTC.

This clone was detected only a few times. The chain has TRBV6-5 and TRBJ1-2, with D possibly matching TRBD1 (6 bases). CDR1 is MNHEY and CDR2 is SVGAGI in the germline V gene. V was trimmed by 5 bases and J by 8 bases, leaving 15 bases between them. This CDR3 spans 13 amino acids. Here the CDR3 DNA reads TGTGCCAGCAGTCCGATACAGGGCTCGGGCTACACCTTC. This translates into CASSPIQGSGYTF.

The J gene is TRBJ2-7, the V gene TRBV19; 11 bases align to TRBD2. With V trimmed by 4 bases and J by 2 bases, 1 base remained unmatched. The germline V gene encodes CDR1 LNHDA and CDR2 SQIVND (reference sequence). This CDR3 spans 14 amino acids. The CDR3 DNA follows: TGTGCCAGTAGTACTAGCGGGGGGACCTACGAGCAGTACTTC. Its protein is CASSTSGGTYEQYF.

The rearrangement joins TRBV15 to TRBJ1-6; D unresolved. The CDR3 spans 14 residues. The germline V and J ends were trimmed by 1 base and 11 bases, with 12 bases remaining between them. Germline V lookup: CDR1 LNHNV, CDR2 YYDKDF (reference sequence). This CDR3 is CATSRVGSSPPLHF. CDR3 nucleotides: TGTGCCACCAGCAGAGTGGGCAGTTCGCCACCCCTCCACTTT.

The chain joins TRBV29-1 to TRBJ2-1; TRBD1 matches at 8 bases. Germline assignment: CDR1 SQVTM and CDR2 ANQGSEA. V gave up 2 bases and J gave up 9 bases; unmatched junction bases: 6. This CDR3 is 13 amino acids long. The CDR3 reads CSVETRGHGEQFF. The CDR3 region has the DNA TGCAGCGTTGAAACCAGGGGGCATGGTGAGCAGTTCTTC.

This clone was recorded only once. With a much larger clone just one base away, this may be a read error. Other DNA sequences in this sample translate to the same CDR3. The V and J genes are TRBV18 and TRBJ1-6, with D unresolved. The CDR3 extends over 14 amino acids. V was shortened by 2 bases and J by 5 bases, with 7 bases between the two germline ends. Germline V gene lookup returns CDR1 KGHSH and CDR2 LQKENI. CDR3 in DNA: TGTGCCAGCTCACCAACGGGGAATAATTCACCCCTCCACTTT. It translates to CASSPTGNNSPLHF.

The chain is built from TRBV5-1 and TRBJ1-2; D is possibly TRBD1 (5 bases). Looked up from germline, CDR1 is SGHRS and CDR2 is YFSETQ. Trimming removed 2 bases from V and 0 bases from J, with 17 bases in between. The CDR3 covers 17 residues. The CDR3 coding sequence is TGCGCCAGCAGCTTACCGGACACAGCCCCCACTAACTATGGCTACACCTTC. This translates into CASSLPDTAPTNYGYTF.

The CDR3 reads CASSLTQGETYEQYF. As DNA, the CDR3 is TGTGCCAGCAGCTTAACACAGGGAGAGACCTACGAGCAGTACTTC. The chain combines TRBV11-2 with TRBJ2-7, with a weak D call TRBD1 (6 bases). Germline V CDR1 and CDR2: SGHAT, FQNNGV. V was shortened by 2 bases and J by 2 bases, with 13 bases between the two germline ends. The CDR3 extends over 15 amino acids.

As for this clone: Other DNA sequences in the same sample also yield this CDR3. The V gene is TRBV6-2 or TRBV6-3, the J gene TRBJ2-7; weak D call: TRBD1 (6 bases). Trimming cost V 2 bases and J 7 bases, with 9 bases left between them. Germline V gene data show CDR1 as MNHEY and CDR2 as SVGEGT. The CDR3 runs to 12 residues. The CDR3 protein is CASSYDQGEQYF. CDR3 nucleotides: TGTGCCAGCAGTTACGACCAGGGGGAGCAGTACTTC.

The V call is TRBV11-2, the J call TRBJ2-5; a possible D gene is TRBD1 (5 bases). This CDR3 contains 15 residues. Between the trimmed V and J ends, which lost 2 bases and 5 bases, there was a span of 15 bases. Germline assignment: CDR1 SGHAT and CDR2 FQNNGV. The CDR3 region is CASSLSSGLHETQYF. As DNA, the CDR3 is TGTGCCAGCAGCTTAAGCTCAGGGCTCCACGAGACCCAGTACTTC.

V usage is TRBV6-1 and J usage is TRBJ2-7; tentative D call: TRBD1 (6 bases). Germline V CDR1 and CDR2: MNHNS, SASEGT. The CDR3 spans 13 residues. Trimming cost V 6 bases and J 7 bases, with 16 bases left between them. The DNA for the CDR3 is TGTGCCAGCAGAAAACAGGGCACTGGTGAGCAGTACTTC. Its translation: CASRKQGTGEQYF.

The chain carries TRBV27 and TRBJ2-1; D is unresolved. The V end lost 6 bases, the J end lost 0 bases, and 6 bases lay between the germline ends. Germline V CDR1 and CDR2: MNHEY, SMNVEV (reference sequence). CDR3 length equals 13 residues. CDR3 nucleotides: TGTGCCAGCAGCCCTACCTCCTACAATGAGCAGTTCTTC. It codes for CASSPTSYNEQFF.

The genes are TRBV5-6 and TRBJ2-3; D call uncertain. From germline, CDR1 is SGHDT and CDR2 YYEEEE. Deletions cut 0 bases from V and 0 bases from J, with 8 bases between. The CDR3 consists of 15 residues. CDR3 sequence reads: CASSLVLASTDTQYF. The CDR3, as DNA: TGTGCCAGCAGCTTGGTCCTGGCAAGCACAGATACGCAGTATTTT.

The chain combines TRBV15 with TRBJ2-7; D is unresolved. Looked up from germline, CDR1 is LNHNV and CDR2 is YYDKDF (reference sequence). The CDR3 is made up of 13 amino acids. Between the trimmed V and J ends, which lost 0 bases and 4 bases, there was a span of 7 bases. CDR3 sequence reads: CATSRDQLYEQYF. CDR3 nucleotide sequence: TGTGCCACCAGCAGAGATCAACTGTACGAGCAGTACTTC.

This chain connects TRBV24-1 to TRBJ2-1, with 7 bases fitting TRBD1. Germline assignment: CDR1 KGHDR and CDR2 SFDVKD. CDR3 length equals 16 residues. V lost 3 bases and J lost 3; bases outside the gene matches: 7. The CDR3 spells CATSDTTGLYYNEQFF. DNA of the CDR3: TGTGCCACCAGTGATACGACAGGGCTCTACTACAATGAGCAGTTCTTC.

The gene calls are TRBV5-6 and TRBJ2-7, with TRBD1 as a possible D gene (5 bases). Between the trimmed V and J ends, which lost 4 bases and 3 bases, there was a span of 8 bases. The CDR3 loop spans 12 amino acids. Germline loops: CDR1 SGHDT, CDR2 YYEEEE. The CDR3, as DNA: TGTGCCAGCAGCAAGGACAACTACGAGCAGTACTTC. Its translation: CASSKDNYEQYF.

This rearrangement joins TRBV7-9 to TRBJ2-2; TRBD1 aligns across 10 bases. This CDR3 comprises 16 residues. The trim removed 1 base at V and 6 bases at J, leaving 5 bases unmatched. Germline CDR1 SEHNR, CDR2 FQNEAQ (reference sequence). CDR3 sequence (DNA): TGTGCCAGCAGCTTAGTGGGGACAGGGGATTCCGGGGAGCTGTTTTTT. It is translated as CASSLVGTGDSGELFF.